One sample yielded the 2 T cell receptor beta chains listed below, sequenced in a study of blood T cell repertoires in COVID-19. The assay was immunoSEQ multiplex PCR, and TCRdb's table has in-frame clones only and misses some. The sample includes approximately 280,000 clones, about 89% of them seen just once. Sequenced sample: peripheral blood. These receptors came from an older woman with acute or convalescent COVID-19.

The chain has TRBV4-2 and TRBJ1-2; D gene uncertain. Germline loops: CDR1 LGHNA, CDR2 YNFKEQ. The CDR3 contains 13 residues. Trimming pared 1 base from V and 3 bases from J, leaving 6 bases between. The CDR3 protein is CASSQAGDYGYTF. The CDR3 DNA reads TGTGCCAGCAGCCAAGCAGGCGACTATGGCTACACCTTC.

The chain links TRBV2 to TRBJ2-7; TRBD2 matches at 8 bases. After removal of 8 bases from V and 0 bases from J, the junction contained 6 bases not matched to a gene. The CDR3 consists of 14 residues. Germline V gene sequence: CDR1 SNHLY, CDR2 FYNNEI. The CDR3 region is CASLYGGASYEQYF. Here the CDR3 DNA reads TGTGCCAGCCTCTACGGGGGGGCCTCCTACGAGCAGTACTTC.